Given below is one T cell receptor (beta chain) in context. Its specificity is not known. The sample carries other DNA sequences with the same CDR3. These data come from a study of PD-1 blockade in classical Hodgkin lymphoma. Clones were sequenced by immunoSEQ multiplex PCR, and TCRdb holds only the in-frame ones, with some missing. The top ten clones hold 3% to 4.5% of a sample with 28,000 or so clones, about 72% of them seen once. Time point described: cycle 4 day 1 (C4D1), after more than five weeks of nivolumab. Patients all relapsed after autologous stem cell transplantation, and there was variation in brentuximab vedotin exposure. Study-wide results and limits: Baseline TCR diversity was reportedly lower in newly diagnosed patients than healthy donors. Baseline diversity in complete responders resembled that of newly diagnosed patients.

Germline CDR1 reads SGHRS; CDR2 reads YFSETQ. This CDR3 is 16 amino acids long. V lost 2 bases, J lost 7 bases, and 16 bases lay in between. The chain employs TRBV5-1 and TRBJ1-6; no reliable D call. The source was peripheral blood mononuclear cells (PBMCs), collected before the fourth cycle of nivolumab. The TCR originated in a human donor with classical Hodgkin lymphoma. CDR3 in DNA: TGCGCCAGCAGCTTCCTAGAAGGCAGTAGCAATTCACCCCTCCACTTT. Translating it yields CASSFLEGSSNSPLHF.